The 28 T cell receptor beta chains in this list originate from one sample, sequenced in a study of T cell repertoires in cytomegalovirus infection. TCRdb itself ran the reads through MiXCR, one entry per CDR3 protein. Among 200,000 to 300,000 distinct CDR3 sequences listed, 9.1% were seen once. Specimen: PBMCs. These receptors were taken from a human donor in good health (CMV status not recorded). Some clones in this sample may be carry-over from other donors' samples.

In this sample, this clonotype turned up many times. The CDR3 DNA follows: TGTGCCAGCAGTCTACACAGGGCTCAAGAGACCCAGTACTTC. It specifies CASSLHRAQETQYF. The chain has TRBV28 and TRBJ2-5; D is perhaps TRBD1 (6 bases). Germline V gene sequence: CDR1 MDHEN, CDR2 SYDVKM. V lost 5 bases and J lost 2, with 12 bases in between. The CDR3 runs 14 residues.

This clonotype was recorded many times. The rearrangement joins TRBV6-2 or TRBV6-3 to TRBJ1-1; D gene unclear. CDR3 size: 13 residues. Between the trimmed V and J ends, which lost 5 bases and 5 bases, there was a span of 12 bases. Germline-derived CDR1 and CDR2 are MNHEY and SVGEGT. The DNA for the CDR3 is TGTGCCAGCAGTGCCGGGCTGCTTACTGAAGCTTTCTTT. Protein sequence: CASSAGLLTEAFF.

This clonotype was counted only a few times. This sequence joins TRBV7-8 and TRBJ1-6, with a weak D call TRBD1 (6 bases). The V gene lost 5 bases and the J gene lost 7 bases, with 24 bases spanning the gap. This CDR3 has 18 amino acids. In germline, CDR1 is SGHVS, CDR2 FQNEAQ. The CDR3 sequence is CASSDSQGGGRGNSPLHF. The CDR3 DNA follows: TGTGCCAGCAGCGACTCTCAAGGCGGGGGCAGAGGAAATTCACCCCTCCACTTT. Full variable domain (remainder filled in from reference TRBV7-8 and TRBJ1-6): GAGVSQSPRYKVAKRGQDVALRCDPISGHVSLFWYQQALGQGPEFLTYFQNEAQLDKSGLPSDRFFAERPEGSVSTLKIQRTQQEDSAVYLCASSDSQGGGRGNSPLHFGNGTRLTVT.

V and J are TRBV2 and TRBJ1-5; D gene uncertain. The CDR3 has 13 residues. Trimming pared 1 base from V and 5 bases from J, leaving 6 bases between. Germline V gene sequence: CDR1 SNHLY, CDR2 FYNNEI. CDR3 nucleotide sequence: TGTGCCAGCAGTGAAGATGGGGATCAGCCCCAGCATTTT. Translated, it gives CASSEDGDQPQHF.

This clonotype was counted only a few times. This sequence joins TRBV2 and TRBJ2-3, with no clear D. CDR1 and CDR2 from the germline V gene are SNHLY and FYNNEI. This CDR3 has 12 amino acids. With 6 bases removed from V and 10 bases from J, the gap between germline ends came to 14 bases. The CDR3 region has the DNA TGTGCCAGCAGGAATGACAATATGGCGCAGTATTTT. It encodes CASRNDNMAQYF.

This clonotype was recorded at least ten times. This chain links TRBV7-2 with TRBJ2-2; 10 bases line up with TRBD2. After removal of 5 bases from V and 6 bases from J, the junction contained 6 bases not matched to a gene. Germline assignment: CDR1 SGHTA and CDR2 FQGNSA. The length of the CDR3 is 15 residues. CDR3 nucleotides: TGTGCCAGCAGCCCCACAGCGGGGGGGCCCGGGGAGCTGTTTTTT. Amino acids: CASSPTAGGPGELFF. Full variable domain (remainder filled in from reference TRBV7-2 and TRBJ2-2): GAGVSQSPSNKVTEKGKDVELRCDPISGHTALYWYRQSLGQGLEFLIYFQGNSAPDKSGLPSDRFSAERTGGSVSTLTIQRTQQEDSAVYLCASSPTAGGPGELFFGEGSRLTVL.

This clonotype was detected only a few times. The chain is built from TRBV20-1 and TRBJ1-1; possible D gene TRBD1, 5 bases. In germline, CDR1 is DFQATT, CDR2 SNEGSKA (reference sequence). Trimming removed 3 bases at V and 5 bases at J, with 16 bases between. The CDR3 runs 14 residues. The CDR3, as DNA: TGCAGTGCTAGGCCCGCCCGGGGGAGGACTGAAGCTTTCTTT. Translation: CSARPARGRTEAFF.

CDR3 amino acids: CASSFVLLKVGGASDTQYF. The CDR3 DNA reads TGTGCCAGCAGCTTTGTTCTACTTAAAGTCGGGGGGGCTTCAGATACGCAGTATTTT. The chain couples TRBV7-2 to TRBJ2-3; TRBD2 agrees at 8 bases. Losses at the gene ends were 3 bases for V and 4 bases for J; bases not matched to a gene: 18. The germline V gene encodes CDR1 SGHTA and CDR2 FQGNSA. This CDR3 spans 19 amino acids.

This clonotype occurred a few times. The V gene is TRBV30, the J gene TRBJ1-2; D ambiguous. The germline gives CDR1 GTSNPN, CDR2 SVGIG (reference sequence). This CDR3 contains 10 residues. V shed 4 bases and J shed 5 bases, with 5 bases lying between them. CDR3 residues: CAWMGYGYTF. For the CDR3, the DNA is TGTGCCTGGATGGGGTATGGCTACACCTTC.

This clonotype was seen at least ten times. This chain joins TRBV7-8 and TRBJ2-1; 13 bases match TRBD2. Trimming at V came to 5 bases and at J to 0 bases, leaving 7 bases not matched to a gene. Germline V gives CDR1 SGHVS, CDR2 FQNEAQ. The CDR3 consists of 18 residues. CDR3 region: CASSLRTSGGFSYNEQFF. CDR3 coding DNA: TGTGCCAGCAGCCTAAGGACTAGCGGGGGTTTCTCCTACAATGAGCAGTTCTTC.

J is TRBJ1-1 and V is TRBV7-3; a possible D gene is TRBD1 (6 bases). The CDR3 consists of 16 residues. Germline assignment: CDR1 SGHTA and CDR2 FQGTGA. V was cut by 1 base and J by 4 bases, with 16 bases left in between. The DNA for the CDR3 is TGTGCCAGCAGCTTAAACCCGACAGGATCGACCACTGAAGCTTTCTTT. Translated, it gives CASSLNPTGSTTEAFF.

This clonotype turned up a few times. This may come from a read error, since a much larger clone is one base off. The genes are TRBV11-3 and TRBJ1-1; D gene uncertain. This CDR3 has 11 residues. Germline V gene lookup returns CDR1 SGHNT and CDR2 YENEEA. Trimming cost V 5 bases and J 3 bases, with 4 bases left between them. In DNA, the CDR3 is TGTGCCAGCAGCCCGGACACTGAAGCTTTCTTT. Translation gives CASSPDTEAFF.

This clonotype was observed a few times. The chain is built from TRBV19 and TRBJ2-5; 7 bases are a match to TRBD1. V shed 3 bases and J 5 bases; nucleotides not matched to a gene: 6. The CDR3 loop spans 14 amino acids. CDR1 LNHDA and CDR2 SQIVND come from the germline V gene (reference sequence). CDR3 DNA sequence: TGTGCCAGTAGTATGAGAGGGGGCGATGAGACCCAGTACTTC. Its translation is CASSMRGGDETQYF.

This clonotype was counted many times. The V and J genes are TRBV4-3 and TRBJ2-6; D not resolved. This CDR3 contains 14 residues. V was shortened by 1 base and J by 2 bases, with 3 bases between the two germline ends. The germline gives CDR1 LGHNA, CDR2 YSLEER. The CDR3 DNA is TGCGCCAGCAGCCAAGCAGCTGGGGCCAACGTCCTGACTTTC. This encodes CASSQAAGANVLTF.

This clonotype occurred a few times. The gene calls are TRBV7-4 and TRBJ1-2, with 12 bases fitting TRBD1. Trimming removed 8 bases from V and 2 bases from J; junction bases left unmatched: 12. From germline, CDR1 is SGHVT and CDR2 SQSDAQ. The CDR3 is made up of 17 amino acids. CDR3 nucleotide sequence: TGTGCCAGCGATACTGGGACAGGGGGCCCGAAAAACTATGGCTACACCTTC. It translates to CASDTGTGGPKNYGYTF.

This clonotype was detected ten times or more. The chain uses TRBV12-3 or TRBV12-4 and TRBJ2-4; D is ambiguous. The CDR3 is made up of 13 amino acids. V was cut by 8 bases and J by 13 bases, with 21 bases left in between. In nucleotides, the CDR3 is TGTGCCAGCGGCTCTGGGTCCGGTCCGGTCCAGTACTTC. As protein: CASGSGSGPVQYF.

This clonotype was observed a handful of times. The CDR3 protein is CASSLLFGLSRAFF. CDR3 nucleotides: TGTGCCAGCAGCTTATTGTTCGGACTGTCAAGAGCTTTCTTT. This chain uses TRBV7-2 with TRBJ1-1; D remains unclear. The CDR3 consists of 14 residues. Germline V gene data show CDR1 as SGHTA and CDR2 as FQGNSA. V lost 2 bases and J lost 10, with 17 bases in between.

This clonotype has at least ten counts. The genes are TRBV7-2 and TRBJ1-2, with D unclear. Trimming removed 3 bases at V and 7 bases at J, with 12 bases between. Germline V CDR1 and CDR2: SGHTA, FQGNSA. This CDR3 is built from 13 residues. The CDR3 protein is CASSFRRSGGYTF. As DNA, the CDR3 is TGTGCCAGCAGCTTTCGACGGTCTGGTGGCTACACCTTC.

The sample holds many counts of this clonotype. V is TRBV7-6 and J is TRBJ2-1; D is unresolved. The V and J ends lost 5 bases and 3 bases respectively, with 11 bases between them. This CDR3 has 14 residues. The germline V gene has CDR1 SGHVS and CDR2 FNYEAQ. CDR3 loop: CASSGHPDYNEQFF. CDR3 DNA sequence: TGTGCCAGCAGCGGCCATCCCGACTACAATGAGCAGTTCTTC.

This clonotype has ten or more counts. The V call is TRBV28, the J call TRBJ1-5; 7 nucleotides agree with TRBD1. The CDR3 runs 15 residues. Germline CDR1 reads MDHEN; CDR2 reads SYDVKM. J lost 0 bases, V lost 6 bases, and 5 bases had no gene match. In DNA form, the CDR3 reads TGTGCCAGCAGGACAGGGTCTTTTAGCAATCAGCCCCAGCATTTT. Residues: CASRTGSFSNQPQHF.

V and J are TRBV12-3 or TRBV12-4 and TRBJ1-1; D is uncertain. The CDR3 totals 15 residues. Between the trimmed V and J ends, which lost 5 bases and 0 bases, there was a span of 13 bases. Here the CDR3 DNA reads TGTGCCAGCAGTCCCCCCATGGGCCTGAACACTGAAGCTTTCTTT. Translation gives CASSPPMGLNTEAFF.

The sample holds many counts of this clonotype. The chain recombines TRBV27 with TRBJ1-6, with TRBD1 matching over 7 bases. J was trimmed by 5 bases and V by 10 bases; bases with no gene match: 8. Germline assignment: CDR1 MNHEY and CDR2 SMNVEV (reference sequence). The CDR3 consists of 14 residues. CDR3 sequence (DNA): TGTGCCACGACAAACAGGGGAAATAATTCACCCCTCCACTTT. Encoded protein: CATTNRGNNSPLHF.

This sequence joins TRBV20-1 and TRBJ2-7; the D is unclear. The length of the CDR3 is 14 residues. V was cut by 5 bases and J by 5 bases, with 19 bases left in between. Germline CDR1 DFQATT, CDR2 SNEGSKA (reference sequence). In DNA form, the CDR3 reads TGCAGTGCTCCCCGCCCCGGGCCGACCCACGAGCAGTACTTC. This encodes CSAPRPGPTHEQYF.

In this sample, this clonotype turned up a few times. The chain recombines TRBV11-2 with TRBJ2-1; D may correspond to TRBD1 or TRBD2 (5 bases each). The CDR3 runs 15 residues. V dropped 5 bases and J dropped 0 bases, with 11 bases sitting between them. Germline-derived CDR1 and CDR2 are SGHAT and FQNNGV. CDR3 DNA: TGTGCCAGCAGCCCCGAGGGGCCCTCCTACAATGAGCAGTTCTTC. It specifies CASSPEGPSYNEQFF. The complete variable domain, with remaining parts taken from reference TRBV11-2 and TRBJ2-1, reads EAGVAQSPRYKIIEKRQSVAFWCNPISGHATLYWYQQILGQGPKLLIQFQNNGVVDDSQLPKDRFSAERLKGVDSTLKIQPAKLEDSAVYLCASSPEGPSYNEQFFGPGTRLTVL.

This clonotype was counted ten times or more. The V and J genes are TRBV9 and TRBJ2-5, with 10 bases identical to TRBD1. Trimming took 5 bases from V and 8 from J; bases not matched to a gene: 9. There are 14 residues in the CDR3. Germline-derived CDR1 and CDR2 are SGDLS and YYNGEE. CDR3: CASREGDRGGTQYF. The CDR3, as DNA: TGTGCCAGCAGAGAAGGGGACAGGGGCGGTACCCAGTACTTC. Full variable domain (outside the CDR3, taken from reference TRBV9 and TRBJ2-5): DSGVTQTPKHLITATGQRVTLRCSPRSGDLSVYWYQQSLDQGLQFLIQYYNGEERAKGNILERFSAQQFPDLHSELNLSSLELGDSALYFCASREGDRGGTQYFGPGTRLLVL.

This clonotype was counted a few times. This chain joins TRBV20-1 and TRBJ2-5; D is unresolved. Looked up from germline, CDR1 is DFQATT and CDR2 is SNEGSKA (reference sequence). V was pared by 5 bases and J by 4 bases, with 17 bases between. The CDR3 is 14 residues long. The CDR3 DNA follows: TGCAGTGCTGAAAGACTCGAGGCAGGAGAGACCCAGTACTTC. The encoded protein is CSAERLEAGETQYF.

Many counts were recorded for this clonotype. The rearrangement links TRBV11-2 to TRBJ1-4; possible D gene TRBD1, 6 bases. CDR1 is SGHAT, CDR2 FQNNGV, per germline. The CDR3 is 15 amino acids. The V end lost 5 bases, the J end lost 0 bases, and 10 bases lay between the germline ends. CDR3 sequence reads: CASSKDSATNEKLFF. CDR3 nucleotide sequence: TGTGCCAGCAGCAAGGACAGTGCAACTAATGAAAAACTGTTTTTT.

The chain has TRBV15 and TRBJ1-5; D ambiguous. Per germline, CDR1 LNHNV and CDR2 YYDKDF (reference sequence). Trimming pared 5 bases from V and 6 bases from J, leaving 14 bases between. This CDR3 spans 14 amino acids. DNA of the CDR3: TGTGCCACCAGCTGGTCCGGGTGGGGTCAGCCCCAGCATTTT. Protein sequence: CATSWSGWGQPQHF.